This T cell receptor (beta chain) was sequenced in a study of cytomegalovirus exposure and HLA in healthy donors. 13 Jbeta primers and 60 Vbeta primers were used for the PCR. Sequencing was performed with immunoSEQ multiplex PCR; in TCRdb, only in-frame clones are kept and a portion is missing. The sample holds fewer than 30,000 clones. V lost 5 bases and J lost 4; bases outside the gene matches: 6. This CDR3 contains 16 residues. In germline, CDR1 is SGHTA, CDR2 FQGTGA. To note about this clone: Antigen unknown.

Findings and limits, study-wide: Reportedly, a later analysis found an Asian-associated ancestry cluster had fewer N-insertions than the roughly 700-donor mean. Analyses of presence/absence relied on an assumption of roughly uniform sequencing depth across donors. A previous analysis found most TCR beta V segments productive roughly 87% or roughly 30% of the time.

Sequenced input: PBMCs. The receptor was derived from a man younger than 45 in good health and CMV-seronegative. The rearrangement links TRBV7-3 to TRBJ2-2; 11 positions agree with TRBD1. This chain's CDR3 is CASSPPGTGGTGELFF. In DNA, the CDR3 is TGTGCCAGCAGCCCACCCGGGACAGGGGGCACCGGGGAGCTGTTTTTT.